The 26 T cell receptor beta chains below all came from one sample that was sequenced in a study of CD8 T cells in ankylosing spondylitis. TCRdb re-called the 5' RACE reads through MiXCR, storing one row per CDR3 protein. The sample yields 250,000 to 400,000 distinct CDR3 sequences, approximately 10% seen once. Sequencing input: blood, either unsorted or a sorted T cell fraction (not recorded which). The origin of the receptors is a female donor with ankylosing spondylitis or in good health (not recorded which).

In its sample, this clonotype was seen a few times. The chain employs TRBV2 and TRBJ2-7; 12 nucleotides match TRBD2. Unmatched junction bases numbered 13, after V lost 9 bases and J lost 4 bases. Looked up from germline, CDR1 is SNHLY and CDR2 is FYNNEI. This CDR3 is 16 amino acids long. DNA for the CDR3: TGTGCCAGTAGCCAGACGACTAGCGGGAGTCTTTACGAGCAGTACTTC. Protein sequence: CASSQTTSGSLYEQYF.

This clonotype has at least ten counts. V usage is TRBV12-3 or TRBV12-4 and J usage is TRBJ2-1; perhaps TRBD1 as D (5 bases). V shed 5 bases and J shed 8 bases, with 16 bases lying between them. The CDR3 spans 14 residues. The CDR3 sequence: CASSPTTGRDEQFF. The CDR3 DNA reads TGTGCCAGCAGTCCAACCACAGGACGGGATGAGCAGTTCTTC.

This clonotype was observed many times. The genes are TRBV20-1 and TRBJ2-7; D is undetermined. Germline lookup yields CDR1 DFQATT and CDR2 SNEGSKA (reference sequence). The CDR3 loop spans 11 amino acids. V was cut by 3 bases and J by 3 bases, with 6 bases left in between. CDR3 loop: CSASNNYEQYF. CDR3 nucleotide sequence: TGCAGTGCTAGCAACAACTACGAGCAGTACTTC.

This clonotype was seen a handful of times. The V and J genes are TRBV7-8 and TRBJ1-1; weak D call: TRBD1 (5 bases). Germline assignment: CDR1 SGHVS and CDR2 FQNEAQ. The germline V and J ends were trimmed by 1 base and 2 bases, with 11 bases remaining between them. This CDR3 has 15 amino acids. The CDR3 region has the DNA TGTGCCAGCAGCTTAGAAAGGGGTTTCAACACTGAAGCTTTCTTT. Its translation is CASSLERGFNTEAFF.

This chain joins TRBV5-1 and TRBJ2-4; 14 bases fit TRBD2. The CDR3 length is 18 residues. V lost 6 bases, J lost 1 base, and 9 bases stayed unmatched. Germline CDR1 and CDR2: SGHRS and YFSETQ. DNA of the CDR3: TGCGCCAGCAAGAGGGGACTAGCGGGAGACGGGGCCAAAAACATTCAGTACTTC. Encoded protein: CASKRGLAGDGAKNIQYF.

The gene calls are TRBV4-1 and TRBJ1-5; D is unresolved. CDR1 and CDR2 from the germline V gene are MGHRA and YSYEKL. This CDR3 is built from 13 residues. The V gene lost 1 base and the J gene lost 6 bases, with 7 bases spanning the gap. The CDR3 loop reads CASSQALSQPQHF. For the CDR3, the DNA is TGCGCCAGCAGCCAAGCCTTAAGTCAGCCCCAGCATTTT.

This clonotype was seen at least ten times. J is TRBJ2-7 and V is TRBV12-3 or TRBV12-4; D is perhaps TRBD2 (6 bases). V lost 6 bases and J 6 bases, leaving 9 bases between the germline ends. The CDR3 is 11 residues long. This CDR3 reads CASRRDSEQYF. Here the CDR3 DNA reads TGTGCCAGCAGGCGGGATTCCGAGCAGTACTTC.

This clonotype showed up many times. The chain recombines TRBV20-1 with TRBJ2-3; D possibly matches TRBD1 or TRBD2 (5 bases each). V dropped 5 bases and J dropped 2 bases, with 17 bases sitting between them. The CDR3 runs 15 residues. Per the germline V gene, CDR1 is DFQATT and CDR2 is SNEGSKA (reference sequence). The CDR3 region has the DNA TGCAGTGCTGGTCGGGACCTCTTAAACACAGATACGCAGTATTTT. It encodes CSAGRDLLNTDTQYF.

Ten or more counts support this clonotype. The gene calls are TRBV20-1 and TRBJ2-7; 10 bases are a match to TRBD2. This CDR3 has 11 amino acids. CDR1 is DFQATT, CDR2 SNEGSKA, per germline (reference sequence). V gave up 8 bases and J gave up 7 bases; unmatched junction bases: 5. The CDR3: CSPQREGEQYF. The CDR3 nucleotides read TGCAGTCCCCAGCGGGAGGGTGAGCAGTACTTC.

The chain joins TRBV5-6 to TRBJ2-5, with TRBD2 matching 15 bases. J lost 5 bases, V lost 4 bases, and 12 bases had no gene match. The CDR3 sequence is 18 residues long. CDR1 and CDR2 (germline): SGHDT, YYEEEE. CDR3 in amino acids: CASSRVGLAGGPGETQYF. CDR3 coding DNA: TGTGCCAGCAGCCGAGTCGGACTAGCGGGGGGGCCTGGTGAGACCCAGTACTTC.

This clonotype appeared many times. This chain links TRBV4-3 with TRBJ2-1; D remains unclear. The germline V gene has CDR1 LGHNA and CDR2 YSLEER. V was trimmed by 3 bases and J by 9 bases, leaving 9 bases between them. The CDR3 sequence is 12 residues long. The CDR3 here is CASSHGHAEQFF. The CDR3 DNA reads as TGCGCCAGCAGCCATGGGCATGCTGAGCAGTTCTTC.

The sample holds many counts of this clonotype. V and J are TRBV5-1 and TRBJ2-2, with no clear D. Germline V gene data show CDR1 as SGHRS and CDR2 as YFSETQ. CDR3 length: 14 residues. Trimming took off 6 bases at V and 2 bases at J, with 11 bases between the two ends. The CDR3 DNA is TGCGCCAGCATCGCCGACGAAAACACCGGGGAGCTGTTTTTT. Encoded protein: CASIADENTGELFF.

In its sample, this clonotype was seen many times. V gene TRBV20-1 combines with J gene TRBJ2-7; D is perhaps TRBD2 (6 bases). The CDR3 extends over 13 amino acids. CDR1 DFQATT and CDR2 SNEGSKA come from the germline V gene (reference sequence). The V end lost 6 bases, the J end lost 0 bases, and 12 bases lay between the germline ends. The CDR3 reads CSARTISSYEQYF. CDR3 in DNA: TGCAGTGCCAGGACTATAAGCTCCTACGAGCAGTACTTC.

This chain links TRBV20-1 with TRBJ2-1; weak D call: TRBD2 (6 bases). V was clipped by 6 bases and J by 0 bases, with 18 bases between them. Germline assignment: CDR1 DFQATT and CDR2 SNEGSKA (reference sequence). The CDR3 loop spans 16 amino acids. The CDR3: CSASRNSGFSYNEQFF. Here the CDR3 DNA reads TGCAGTGCCTCCCGAAATAGCGGATTCTCCTACAATGAGCAGTTCTTC.

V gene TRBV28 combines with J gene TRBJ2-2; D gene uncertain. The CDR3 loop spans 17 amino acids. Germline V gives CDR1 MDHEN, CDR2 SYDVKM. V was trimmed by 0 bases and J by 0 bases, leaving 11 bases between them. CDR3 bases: TGTGCCAGCAGTTTATGGTTTACGACACCGAACACCGGGGAGCTGTTTTTT. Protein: CASSLWFTTPNTGELFF.

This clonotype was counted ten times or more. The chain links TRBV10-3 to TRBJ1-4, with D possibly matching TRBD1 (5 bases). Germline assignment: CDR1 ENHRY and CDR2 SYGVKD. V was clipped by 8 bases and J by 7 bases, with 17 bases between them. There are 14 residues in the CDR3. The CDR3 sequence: CAIRGGTKGEKLFF. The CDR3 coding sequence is TGTGCCATCCGGGGGGGGACGAAAGGTGAAAAACTGTTTTTT.

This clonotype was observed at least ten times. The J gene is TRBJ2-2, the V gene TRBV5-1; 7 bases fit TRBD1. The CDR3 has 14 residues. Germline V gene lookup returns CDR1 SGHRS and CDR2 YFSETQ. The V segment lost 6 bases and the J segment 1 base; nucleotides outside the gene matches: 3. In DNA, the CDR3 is TGCGCCAGCACGGGACAGATGAACACCGGGGAGCTGTTTTTT. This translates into CASTGQMNTGELFF.

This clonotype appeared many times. CDR3 nucleotide sequence: TGCAGTGCCACAGGGTTCAACCAAGAGACCCAGTACTTC. Translating gives CSATGFNQETQYF. The rearrangement uses TRBV20-1 and TRBJ2-5; tentative D call: TRBD1 (6 bases). Germline CDR1 is DFQATT and CDR2 is SNEGSKA (reference sequence). The CDR3 extends over 13 amino acids. Trimming took 6 bases from V and 0 from J, leaving 11 bases between them.

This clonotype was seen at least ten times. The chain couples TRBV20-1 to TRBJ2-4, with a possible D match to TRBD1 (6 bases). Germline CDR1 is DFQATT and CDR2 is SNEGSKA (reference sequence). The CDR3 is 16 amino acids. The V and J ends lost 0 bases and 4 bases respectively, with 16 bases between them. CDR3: CSAREETGTQKNIQYF. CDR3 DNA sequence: TGCAGTGCTAGAGAGGAAACCGGGACACAGAAAAACATTCAGTACTTC.

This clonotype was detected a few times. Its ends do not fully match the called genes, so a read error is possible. CDR3 bases: TGTGCCAGCAGTGGGGGGGGCCTATACTATGGCGACACCTTC. Its protein product is CASSGGGLYYGDTF. This sequence joins TRBV28 and TRBJ1-2, with a weak D call TRBD1 (6 bases). CDR1 is MDHEN, CDR2 SYDVKM, per germline. This CDR3 is built from 14 residues.

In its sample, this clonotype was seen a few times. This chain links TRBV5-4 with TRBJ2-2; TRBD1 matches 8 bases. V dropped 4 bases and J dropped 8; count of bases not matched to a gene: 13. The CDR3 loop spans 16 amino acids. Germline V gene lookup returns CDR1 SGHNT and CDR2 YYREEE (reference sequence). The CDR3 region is CASSAGMTGDMGELFF. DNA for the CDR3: TGTGCCAGCAGCGCGGGCATGACAGGGGATATGGGGGAGCTGTTTTTT.

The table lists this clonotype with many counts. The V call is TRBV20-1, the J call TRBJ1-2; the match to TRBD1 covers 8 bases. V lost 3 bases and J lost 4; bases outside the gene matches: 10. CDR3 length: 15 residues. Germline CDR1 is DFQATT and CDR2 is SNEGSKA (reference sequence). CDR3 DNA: TGCAGTGCTAGGCCCCCCCGGGACAGGAGCTATGGCTACACCTTC. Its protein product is CSARPPRDRSYGYTF.

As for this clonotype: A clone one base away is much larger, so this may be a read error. The CDR3 DNA sequence: TGCAGTGCTAAGGGGACTAGCAAACAAGAGACCCAGTACTTC. Residues: CSAKGTSKQETQYF. The chain recombines TRBV20-1 with TRBJ2-5; 9 bases fit TRBD2. The CDR3 runs 14 residues. From germline, CDR1 is DFQATT and CDR2 SNEGSKA (reference sequence). The V and J ends lost 4 bases and 2 bases, in that order; junction bases with no gene match: 5.

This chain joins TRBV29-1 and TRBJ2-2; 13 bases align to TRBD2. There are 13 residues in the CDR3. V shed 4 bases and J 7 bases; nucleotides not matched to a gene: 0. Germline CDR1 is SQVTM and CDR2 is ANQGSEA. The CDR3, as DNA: TGCAGCGTTGGACTAGCGGGAGGCGGGGAGCTGTTTTTT. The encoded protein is CSVGLAGGGELFF.

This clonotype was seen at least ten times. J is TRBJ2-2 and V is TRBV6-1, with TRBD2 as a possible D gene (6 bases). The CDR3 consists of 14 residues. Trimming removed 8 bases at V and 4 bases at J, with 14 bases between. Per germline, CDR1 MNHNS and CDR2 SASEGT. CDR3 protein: CASRGGWRTGELFF. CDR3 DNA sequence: TGTGCCAGCCGCGGAGGGTGGCGCACCGGGGAGCTGTTTTTT.

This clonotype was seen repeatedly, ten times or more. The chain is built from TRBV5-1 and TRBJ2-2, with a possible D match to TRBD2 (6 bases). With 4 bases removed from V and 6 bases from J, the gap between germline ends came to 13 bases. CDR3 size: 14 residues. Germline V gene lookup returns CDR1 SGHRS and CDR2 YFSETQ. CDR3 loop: CASSRDSYSGELFF. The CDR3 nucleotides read TGCGCCAGCAGCCGGGACTCCTATTCCGGGGAGCTGTTTTTT.